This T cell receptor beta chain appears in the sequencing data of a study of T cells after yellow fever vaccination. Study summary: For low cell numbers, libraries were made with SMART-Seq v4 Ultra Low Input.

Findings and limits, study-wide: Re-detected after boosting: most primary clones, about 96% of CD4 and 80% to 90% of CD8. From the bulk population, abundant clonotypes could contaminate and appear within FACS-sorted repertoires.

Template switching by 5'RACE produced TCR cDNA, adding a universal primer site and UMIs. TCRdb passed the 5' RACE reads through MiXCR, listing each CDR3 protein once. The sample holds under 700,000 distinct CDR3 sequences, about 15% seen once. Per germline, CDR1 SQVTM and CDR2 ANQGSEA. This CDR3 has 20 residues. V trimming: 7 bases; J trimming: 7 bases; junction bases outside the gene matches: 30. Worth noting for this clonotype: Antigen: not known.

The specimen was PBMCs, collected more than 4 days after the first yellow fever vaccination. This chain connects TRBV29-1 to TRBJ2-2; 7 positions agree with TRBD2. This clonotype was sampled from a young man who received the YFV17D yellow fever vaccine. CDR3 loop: CSAKRHRASGGSSESGELFF. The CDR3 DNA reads TGCAGCGCCAAGAGACACCGGGCTAGCGGAGGAAGTTCTGAGAGCGGGGAGCTGTTTTTT.